Listed here are 17 T cell receptor beta chains from one sample, sequenced in a study of blood T cell repertoires in COVID-19. Data came from immunoSEQ multiplex PCR; TCRdb stores just in-frame clones and leaves some out. Of 470,000 or so clones listed, about 89% are singletons. The source material was peripheral blood. Receptors originate from a woman aged 25 to 39 with acute or convalescent COVID-19.

This clone was recorded once. The rearrangement joins TRBV13 to TRBJ2-3, with TRBD2 matching 8 bases. The CDR3 covers 13 residues. V gave up 3 bases and J gave up 5 bases; unmatched junction bases: 1. In germline, CDR1 is PRHDT, CDR2 FYEKMQ (reference sequence). The CDR3 reads CASSLTSEDTQYF. CDR3 nucleotide sequence: TGTGCCAGCAGCTTGACTAGCGAAGATACGCAGTATTTT.

The chain is built from TRBV25-1 and TRBJ2-6, with TRBD2 matching 7 bases. The trim removed 3 bases at V and 4 bases at J, leaving 12 bases unmatched. Per the germline V gene, CDR1 is MGHDK and CDR2 is SYGVNS. CDR3 length equals 18 residues. The CDR3 reads CASSDRWRGLGGANVLTF. Written as DNA, the CDR3 is TGTGCCAGCAGTGACCGCTGGCGGGGGTTGGGGGGGGCCAACGTCCTGACTTTC.

The chain has TRBV19 and TRBJ2-1; tentative D call: TRBD2 (7 bases). The germline gives CDR1 LNHDA, CDR2 SQIVND (reference sequence). The CDR3 length is 12 residues. V lost 8 bases to trimming and J lost 4 bases, with 9 bases between them. CDR3 sequence: CASRGAYNEQFF. CDR3 in DNA: TGTGCCAGTCGGGGGGCATACAATGAGCAGTTCTTC.

The chain combines TRBV7-2 with TRBJ2-3; D unclear. This CDR3 is built from 15 residues. Trimming took 7 bases from V and 2 from J, leaving 16 bases between them. Germline CDR1 reads SGHTA; CDR2 reads FQGNSA. CDR3 residues: CASNFARFLTDTQYF. CDR3 sequence (DNA): TGTGCCAGCAATTTCGCTAGATTCCTCACAGATACGCAGTATTTT.

The rearrangement joins TRBV2 to TRBJ2-1; 9 positions match TRBD2. The V gene end was trimmed by 8 bases and the J gene end by 8 bases; junction bases not matched to a gene: 7. The CDR3 consists of 13 residues. The germline V gene encodes CDR1 SNHLY and CDR2 FYNNEI. The CDR3 DNA follows: TGTGCCAGCTTTGGCGGGGGGGCCTATGAGCAGTTCTTC. It specifies CASFGGGAYEQFF. Looking up the rest from reference TRBV2 and TRBJ2-1 gives the full variable domain: EPEVTQTPSHQVTQMGQEVILRCVPISNHLYFYWYRQILGQKVEFLVSFYNNEISEKSEIFDDQFSVERPDGSNFTLKIRSTKLEDSAMYFCASFGGGAYEQFFGPGTRLTVL.

The gene calls are TRBV19 and TRBJ1-5; 8 nucleotides agree with TRBD1. V was pared by 3 bases and J by 6 bases, with 7 bases of the junction left unmatched. Per the germline V gene, CDR1 is LNHDA and CDR2 is SQIVND (reference sequence). The CDR3 runs to 15 residues. The CDR3 DNA reads as TGTGCCAGTAGTATGAGACAGGGGCGTAGTCAGCCCCAGCATTTT. This sequence encodes CASSMRQGRSQPQHF.

A single count supports this clone. The V and J genes are TRBV10-1 and TRBJ2-2; TRBD1 is a possible D gene (6 bases). The germline CDR1 and CDR2 sequences are WNHNN and SYGVQD (reference sequence). The CDR3 totals 13 residues. V was pared by 8 bases and J by 2 bases, with 9 bases between. The CDR3, as DNA: TGCGCCAGCCAGGACAGCAACACCGGGGAGCTGTTTTTT. Translation: CASQDSNTGELFF.

The chain uses TRBV5-6 and TRBJ2-1; TRBD1 might be the D (6 bases). The CDR3 runs 12 residues. The germline V gene encodes CDR1 SGHDT and CDR2 YYEEEE. V was shortened by 0 bases and J by 13 bases, with 11 bases between the two germline ends. The CDR3 is CASSLETGYQFF. DNA of the CDR3: TGTGCCAGCAGCTTGGAGACAGGCTACCAGTTCTTC.

The chain carries TRBV4-1 and TRBJ2-2, with TRBD1 matching 9 bases. Germline CDR1 and CDR2: MGHRA and YSYEKL. With V trimmed by 4 bases and J by 0 bases, 3 bases remained unmatched. The CDR3 extends over 16 amino acids. The CDR3 sequence is CASSRGQGTNTGELFF. The DNA for the CDR3 is TGCGCCAGCAGCCGCGGACAGGGGACGAACACCGGGGAGCTGTTTTTT.

This clone showed up just a few times. Other DNA sequences of this sample code for an identical CDR3. The V and J genes are TRBV5-4 and TRBJ1-6, with 9 bases fitting TRBD1. The CDR3 length is 14 residues. CDR1 is SGHNT, CDR2 YYREEE, per germline (reference sequence). V shed 4 bases and J 5 bases; nucleotides not matched to a gene: 1. Here the CDR3 DNA reads TGTGCCAGCAGCCGGGACAGGGATAATTCACCCCTCCACTTT. Protein: CASSRDRDNSPLHF.

The chain joins TRBV5-1 to TRBJ2-1, with TRBD1 identical over 8 bases. V lost 4 bases and J lost 6; bases outside the gene matches: 9. The V gene's germline CDR1 is SGHRS and CDR2 YFSETQ. The CDR3 is made up of 15 amino acids. The DNA for the CDR3 is TGCGCCAGCAGCCCCCGTCAGGGGGCCCCCAATGAGCAGTTCTTC. Amino acid sequence: CASSPRQGAPNEQFF.

The V call is TRBV7-2, the J call TRBJ2-2, with TRBD2 matching over 10 bases. CDR1 is SGHTA, CDR2 FQGNSA, per germline. The CDR3 consists of 17 residues. After removal of 5 bases from V and 3 bases from J, the junction contained 9 bases not matched to a gene. CDR3 protein: CASSHSGGAGDTGELFF. Here the CDR3 DNA reads TGTGCCAGCAGCCACAGCGGGGGGGCCGGTGACACCGGGGAGCTGTTTTTT. Full variable domain (missing parts from reference TRBV7-2 and TRBJ2-2): GAGVSQSPSNKVTEKGKDVELRCDPISGHTALYWYRQSLGQGLEFLIYFQGNSAPDKSGLPSDRFSAERTGGSVSTLTIQRTQQEDSAVYLCASSHSGGAGDTGELFFGEGSRLTVL.

This clone was seen only once. The CDR3: CAWIPQGSTEAFF. CDR3 bases: TGTGCCTGGATACCACAGGGGAGCACTGAAGCTTTCTTT. The chain recombines TRBV30 with TRBJ1-1; 7 bases align to TRBD1. The CDR3 length is 13 residues. Germline V gives CDR1 GTSNPN, CDR2 SVGIG (reference sequence). V was pared by 4 bases and J by 4 bases, with 6 bases of the junction left unmatched.

The gene calls are TRBV2 and TRBJ2-5; 10 bases are shared with TRBD2. Per germline, CDR1 SNHLY and CDR2 FYNNEI. V was clipped by 1 base and J by 5 bases; unmatched bases: 7. The CDR3 totals 16 residues. This chain's CDR3 is CASSEGSSGGVETQYF. The CDR3 DNA reads TGTGCCAGCAGTGAAGGGTCTAGCGGGGGTGTGGAGACCCAGTACTTC.

The V and J genes are TRBV10-2 and TRBJ2-3, with a tentative D call TRBD1 (6 bases). The CDR3 has 14 amino acids. Germline V CDR1 and CDR2: WSHSY, SAAADI. The ends were cut back, 0 bases at V and 5 bases at J, with 9 bases in the middle. This CDR3 is CASSESSGEDTQYF. For the CDR3, the DNA is TGCGCCAGCAGTGAGTCGTCAGGGGAAGATACGCAGTATTTT.

The V call is TRBV4-2, the J call TRBJ2-5; 12 bases map to TRBD2. The CDR3 spans 18 residues. Trimming removed 0 bases from V and 0 bases from J; junction bases left unmatched: 5. CDR1 and CDR2 (germline): LGHNA, YNFKEQ. The CDR3 bases are TGTGCCAGCAGCCAAGACCCAGGACTAGCGGGGAACCAAGAGACCCAGTACTTC. Protein product: CASSQDPGLAGNQETQYF.

The V call is TRBV24-1, the J call TRBJ2-5; 7 bases are a match to TRBD2. Germline V CDR1 and CDR2: KGHDR, SFDVKD. This CDR3 spans 15 amino acids. Trimming cost V 2 bases and J 5 bases; bases outside gene matches: 7. The DNA for the CDR3 is TGTGCCACCAGTGATTATGGACTAGGAGGGGAGACCCAGTACTTC. Translated, it gives CATSDYGLGGETQYF.